The 20 T cell receptor beta chains reported below all come from one sample, sequenced in a study of Graves' ophthalmopathy and Graves' hyperthyroidism. Researchers took RNA transcripts and amplified TCR beta CDR3 regions from them. An opening RT-PCR round employed HTBI primers and preceded a second-round multiplex PCR. TCRdb processed the multiplex PCR reads anew with MiXCR; each CDR3 protein has one entry. The sample lists 600,000 to 650,000 distinct CDR3 sequences; 22% were seen once. The sample consisted of peripheral blood. Source of these receptors: a woman younger than 30 with stable Graves' hyperthyroidism. Some clones in this sample may be carry-over from other donors' samples.

This clonotype has ten or more counts. The V and J genes are TRBV5-1 and TRBJ1-2; D unclear. The CDR3 covers 13 residues. V lost 0 bases and J lost 6, with 9 bases in between. The germline CDR1 and CDR2 sequences are SGHRS and YFSETQ. CDR3 coding DNA: TGCGCCAGCAGCTTGGTGAAGGACCATGGCTACACCTTC. It specifies CASSLVKDHGYTF. Filled out from reference TRBV5-1 and TRBJ1-2, the complete variable domain reads KAGVTQTPRYLIKTRGQQVTLSCSPISGHRSVSWYQQTPGQGLQFLFEYFSETQRNKGNFPGRFSGRQFSNSRSEMNVSTLELGDSALYLCASSLVKDHGYTFGSGTRLTVV.

This clonotype was picked up a small number of times. The chain uses TRBV12-3 or TRBV12-4 and TRBJ1-1; possible D gene TRBD1, 6 bases. V dropped 1 base and J dropped 5 bases, with 11 bases sitting between them. The CDR3 runs 14 residues. The chain's CDR3 is CASSLVGAQTEAFF. As DNA, the CDR3 is TGTGCCAGCAGTTTAGTGGGGGCGCAAACTGAAGCTTTCTTT.

The chain employs TRBV30 and TRBJ2-7; D remains unclear. The V end lost 5 bases, the J end lost 1 base, and 12 bases lay between the germline ends. This CDR3 has 13 amino acids. The germline gives CDR1 GTSNPN, CDR2 SVGIG (reference sequence). CDR3 DNA sequence: TGTGCCTGGGCCCCGCCGGCATCCTACGAGCAGTACTTC. Its protein is CAWAPPASYEQYF. Filled out from reference TRBV30 and TRBJ2-7, the complete variable domain reads SQTIHQWPATLVQPVGSPLSLECTVEGTSNPNLYWYRQAAGRGLQLLFYSVGIGQISSEVPQNLSASRPQDRQFILSSKKLLLSDSGFYLCAWAPPASYEQYFGPGTRLTVT.

This clonotype was detected ten times or more. The rearrangement uses TRBV28 and TRBJ2-4; 9 positions match TRBD1. Per germline, CDR1 MDHEN and CDR2 SYDVKM. V was pared by 6 bases and J by 5 bases, with 5 bases of the junction left unmatched. There are 14 residues in the CDR3. The CDR3 DNA is TGTGCCAGCAGCCATCGGGACAGGGAAAACATTCAGTACTTC. As protein: CASSHRDRENIQYF.

The table lists this clonotype with many counts. The J gene is TRBJ2-7, the V gene TRBV6-1; TRBD2 matches at 7 bases. The CDR3 spans 17 residues. V lost 1 base to trimming and J lost 5 bases; unmatched junction nucleotides: 14. CDR1 and CDR2 from the germline V gene are MNHNS and SASEGT. The CDR3 bases are TGTGCCAGCAGTGAAGGGGGGGGGTCAGGGACTTTCGACGAGCAGTACTTC. This translates into CASSEGGGSGTFDEQYF.

This clonotype was seen at least ten times. This rearrangement joins TRBV12-3 or TRBV12-4 to TRBJ1-1, with D maybe TRBD1 (5 bases). V lost 6 bases and J lost 1, with 9 bases in between. The CDR3 contains 13 residues. The CDR3 nucleotides read TGTGCCAGCAGACGACAGTGGAACACTGAAGCTTTCTTT. It is translated as CASRRQWNTEAFF.

This clonotype was counted many times. This CDR3 reads CSGDRGGTGELFF. The CDR3 coding sequence is TGCAGCGGTGACAGGGGAGGCACCGGGGAGCTGTTTTTT. The V call is TRBV29-1, the J call TRBJ2-2; 8 positions match TRBD1. The CDR3 is made up of 13 amino acids. The V and J ends lost 7 bases and 4 bases, in that order; junction bases with no gene match: 5. Per germline, CDR1 SQVTM and CDR2 ANQGSEA.

This clonotype was seen ten or more times. The gene calls are TRBV29-1 and TRBJ2-7; 8 bases match TRBD2. The CDR3 loop spans 13 amino acids. CDR1 SQVTM and CDR2 ANQGSEA come from the germline V gene. V shed 3 bases and J 5 bases; nucleotides not matched to a gene: 6. The CDR3 DNA is TGCAGCGTTGACCAGCGGGGGACCAACGAGCAGTACTTC. Translated, it gives CSVDQRGTNEQYF.

This clonotype was seen once. This chain links TRBV11-2 with TRBJ2-7; 7 positions match TRBD1. Germline V CDR1 and CDR2: SGHAT, FQNNGV. Trimming took 7 bases from V and 3 from J; bases not matched to a gene: 9. The CDR3 extends over 14 amino acids. CDR3 amino acids: CASKSRQGSYEQYF. CDR3 in DNA: TGTGCCAGCAAGAGCCGACAGGGAAGCTACGAGCAGTACTTC.

This clonotype appeared a few times. The chain joins TRBV5-1 to TRBJ2-7, with 7 bases fitting TRBD2. From germline, CDR1 is SGHRS and CDR2 YFSETQ. Trimming at V came to 0 bases and at J to 2 bases, leaving 8 bases not matched to a gene. The CDR3 loop spans 16 amino acids. CDR3 bases: TGCGCCAGCAGCTTGGCTGGGAGAGCGGGAACCTACGAGCAGTACTTC. Its protein product is CASSLAGRAGTYEQYF. The variable domain in full, completed from reference TRBV5-1 and TRBJ2-7, reads KAGVTQTPRYLIKTRGQQVTLSCSPISGHRSVSWYQQTPGQGLQFLFEYFSETQRNKGNFPGRFSGRQFSNSRSEMNVSTLELGDSALYLCASSLAGRAGTYEQYFGPGTRLTVT.

This clonotype was recorded at least ten times. In DNA form, the CDR3 reads TGTGCCAGCAGTTTTGGGGACAGGACGTTCTGGGAGCAGTACTTC. It specifies CASSFGDRTFWEQYF. The V call is TRBV28, the J call TRBJ2-7; 8 bases are a match to TRBD1. Germline assignment: CDR1 MDHEN and CDR2 SYDVKM. The trim removed 3 bases at V and 7 bases at J, leaving 11 bases unmatched. The CDR3 sequence is 15 residues long.

Concerning this clonotype: The limits of the CDR3 on the DNA are not certain, so only TCRdb's listed CDR3 is given. The gene calls are TRBV4-2 and TRBJ2-7. From germline, CDR1 is LGHNA and CDR2 YNFKEQ. The CDR3 is 17 amino acids in total, end residues counted. The CDR3 is CASSQDFGAGTEGEQYF.

The chain combines TRBV2 with TRBJ2-4; 10 positions agree with TRBD2. The CDR3 has 14 amino acids. Germline V CDR1 and CDR2: SNHLY, FYNNEI. V was pared by 6 bases and J by 6 bases, with 5 bases of the junction left unmatched. This CDR3 reads CASRGLANLNIQYF. CDR3 sequence (DNA): TGTGCCAGCAGGGGACTAGCGAATTTAAACATTCAGTACTTC.

In this sample, this clonotype turned up many times. V usage is TRBV20-1 and J usage is TRBJ2-5; 8 nucleotides agree with TRBD1. Trimming removed 6 bases from V and 2 bases from J; junction bases left unmatched: 5. CDR1 is DFQATT, CDR2 SNEGSKA, per germline (reference sequence). CDR3 length: 13 residues. The CDR3 sequence is CSADRDRQETQYF. CDR3 nucleotides: TGCAGTGCGGACCGGGACAGGCAAGAGACCCAGTACTTC.

The chain is built from TRBV12-3 or TRBV12-4 and TRBJ1-5, with 7 bases lining up with TRBD1. V lost 5 bases, J lost 1 base, and 5 bases stayed unmatched. The CDR3 sequence is 15 residues long. CDR3 bases: TGTGCCAGCAGTCCGGGGACAGCGAGCAATCAGCCCCAGCATTTT. It specifies CASSPGTASNQPQHF.

V and J are TRBV30 and TRBJ1-1; TRBD1 aligns across 8 bases. Unmatched junction bases numbered 16, after V lost 6 bases and J lost 1 base. The germline V gene has CDR1 GTSNPN and CDR2 SVGIG (reference sequence). This CDR3 comprises 17 residues. CDR3 loop: CACSRDRTPNGNTEAFF. Here the CDR3 DNA reads TGTGCCTGTTCCCGGGACAGGACGCCAAATGGGAACACTGAAGCTTTCTTT.

J is TRBJ1-5 and V is TRBV18; a possible D gene is TRBD1 (6 bases). CDR1 KGHSH and CDR2 LQKENI come from the germline V gene. With 5 bases removed from V and 0 bases from J, the gap between germline ends came to 11 bases. There are 15 residues in the CDR3. CDR3 amino acids: CASSADRISNQPQHF. For the CDR3, the DNA is TGTGCCAGCTCAGCCGACAGGATTAGCAATCAGCCCCAGCATTTT.

The rearrangement links TRBV3-1 to TRBJ2-5; D is perhaps TRBD2 (6 bases). The CDR3 is made up of 14 amino acids. Per the germline V gene, CDR1 is LGHDT and CDR2 is YNNKEL (reference sequence). V shed 3 bases and J shed 4 bases, with 12 bases lying between them. CDR3 loop: CASSQRGPAETQYF. The CDR3 region has the DNA TGTGCCAGCAGCCAGCGGGGACCAGCAGAGACCCAGTACTTC.

Ten or more counts support this clonotype. This chain's CDR3 is CASSLEVTGSPLHF. In nucleotides, the CDR3 is TGCGCCAGCAGCTTGGAAGTAACTGGTTCACCCCTCCACTTT. The chain links TRBV5-1 to TRBJ1-6, with no clear D. Germline CDR1 is SGHRS and CDR2 is YFSETQ. The CDR3 contains 14 residues. V gave up 0 bases and J gave up 9 bases, with 10 bases separating them.

This clonotype was picked up many times. V is TRBV11-2 and J is TRBJ2-5, with TRBD1 identical over 8 bases. The germline V gene encodes CDR1 SGHAT and CDR2 FQNNGV. The ends lost 4 bases at V and 5 bases at J; junction bases unmatched: 9. This CDR3 has 15 residues. DNA for the CDR3: TGTGCCAGCAGCTCGTTCTTAGACAGGGGCGAGACCCAGTACTTC. Its protein product is CASSSFLDRGETQYF.